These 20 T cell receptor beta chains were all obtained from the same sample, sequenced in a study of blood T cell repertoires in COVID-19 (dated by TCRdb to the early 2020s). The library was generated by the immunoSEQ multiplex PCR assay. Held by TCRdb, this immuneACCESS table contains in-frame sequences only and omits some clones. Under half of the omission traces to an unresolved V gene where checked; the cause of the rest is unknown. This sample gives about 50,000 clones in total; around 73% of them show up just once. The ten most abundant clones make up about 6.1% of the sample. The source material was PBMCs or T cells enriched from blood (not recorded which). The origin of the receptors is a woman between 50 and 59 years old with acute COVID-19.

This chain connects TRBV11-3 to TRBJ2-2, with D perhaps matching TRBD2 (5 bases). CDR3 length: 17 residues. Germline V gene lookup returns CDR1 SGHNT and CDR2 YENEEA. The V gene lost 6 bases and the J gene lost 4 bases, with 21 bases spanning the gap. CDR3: CASRRTGRSVITGELFF. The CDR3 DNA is TGTGCCAGCAGGAGGACGGGAAGGAGTGTGATCACCGGGGAGCTGTTTTTT.

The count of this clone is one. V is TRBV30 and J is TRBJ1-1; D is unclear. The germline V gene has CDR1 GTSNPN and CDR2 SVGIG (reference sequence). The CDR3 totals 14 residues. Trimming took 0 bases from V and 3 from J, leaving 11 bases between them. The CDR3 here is CAWSVAGVYTEAFF. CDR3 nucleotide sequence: TGTGCCTGGAGTGTAGCCGGGGTCTACACTGAAGCTTTCTTT. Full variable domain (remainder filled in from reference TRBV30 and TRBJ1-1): SQTIHQWPATLVQPVGSPLSLECTVEGTSNPNLYWYRQAAGRGLQLLFYSVGIGQISSEVPQNLSASRPQDRQFILSSKKLLLSDSGFYLCAWSVAGVYTEAFFGQGTRLTVV.

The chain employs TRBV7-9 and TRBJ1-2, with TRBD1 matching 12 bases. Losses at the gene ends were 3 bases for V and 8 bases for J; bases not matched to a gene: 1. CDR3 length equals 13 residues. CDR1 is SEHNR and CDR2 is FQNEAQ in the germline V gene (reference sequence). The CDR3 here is CASSFGTGGGYTF. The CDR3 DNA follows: TGTGCCAGCAGCTTTGGGACAGGGGGCGGCTACACCTTC.

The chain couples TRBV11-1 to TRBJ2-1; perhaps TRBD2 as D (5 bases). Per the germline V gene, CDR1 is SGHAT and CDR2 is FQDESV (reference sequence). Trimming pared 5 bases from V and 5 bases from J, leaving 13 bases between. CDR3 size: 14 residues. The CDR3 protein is CASSTAGNHNEQFF. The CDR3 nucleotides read TGTGCCAGCAGCACCGCCGGGAATCACAATGAGCAGTTCTTC.

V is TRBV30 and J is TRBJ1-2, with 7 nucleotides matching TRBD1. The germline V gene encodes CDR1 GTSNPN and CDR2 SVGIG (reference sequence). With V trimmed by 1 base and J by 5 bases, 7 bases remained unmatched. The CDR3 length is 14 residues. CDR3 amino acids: CAWSGTGLWYGYTF. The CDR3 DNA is TGTGCCTGGAGTGGGACAGGCCTTTGGTATGGCTACACCTTC.

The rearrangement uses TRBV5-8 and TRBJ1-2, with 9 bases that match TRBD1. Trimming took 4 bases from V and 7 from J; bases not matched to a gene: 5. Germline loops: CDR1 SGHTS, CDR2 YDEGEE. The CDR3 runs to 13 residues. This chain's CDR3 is CASSRGQGFGYTF. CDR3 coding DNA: TGTGCCAGCAGCAGAGGACAGGGGTTTGGCTACACCTTC. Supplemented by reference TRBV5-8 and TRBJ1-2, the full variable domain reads EAGVTQSPTHLIKTRGQQATLRCSPISGHTSVYWYQQALGLGLQFLLWYDEGEERNRGNFPPRFSGRQFPNYSSELNVNALELEDSALYLCASSRGQGFGYTFGSGTRLTVV.

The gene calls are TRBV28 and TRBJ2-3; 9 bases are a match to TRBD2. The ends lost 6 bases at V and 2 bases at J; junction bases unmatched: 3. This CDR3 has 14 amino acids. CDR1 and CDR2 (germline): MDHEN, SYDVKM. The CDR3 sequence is CASRAGGPTDTQYF. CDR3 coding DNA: TGTGCCAGCAGGGCGGGGGGGCCCACAGATACGCAGTATTTT.

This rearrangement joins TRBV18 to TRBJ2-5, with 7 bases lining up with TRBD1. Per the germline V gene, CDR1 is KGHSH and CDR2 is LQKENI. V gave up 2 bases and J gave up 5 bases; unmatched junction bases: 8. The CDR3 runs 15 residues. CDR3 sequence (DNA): TGTGCCAGCTCACCAATGGGACAGCCGAGGGAGACCCAGTACTTC. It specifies CASSPMGQPRETQYF.

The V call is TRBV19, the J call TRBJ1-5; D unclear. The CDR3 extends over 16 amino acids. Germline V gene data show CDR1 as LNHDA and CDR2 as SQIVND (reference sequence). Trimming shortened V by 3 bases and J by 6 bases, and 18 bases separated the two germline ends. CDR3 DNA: TGTGCCAGTAGTATCGTGGATCTTTACTCGGGTCAGCCCCAGCATTTT. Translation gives CASSIVDLYSGQPQHF.

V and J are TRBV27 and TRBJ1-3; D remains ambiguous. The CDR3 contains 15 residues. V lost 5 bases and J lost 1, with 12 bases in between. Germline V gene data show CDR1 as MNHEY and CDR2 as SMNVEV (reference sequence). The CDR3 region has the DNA TGTGCCAGCAGTAAGCCTTCGGGATCTGGAAACACCATATATTTT. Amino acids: CASSKPSGSGNTIYF.

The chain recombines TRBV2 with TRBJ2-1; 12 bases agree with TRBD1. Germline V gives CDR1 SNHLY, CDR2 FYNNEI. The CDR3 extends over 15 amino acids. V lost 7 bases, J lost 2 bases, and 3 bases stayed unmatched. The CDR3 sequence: CASNRDRGPYNEQFF. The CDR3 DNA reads TGTGCCAGCAATAGGGACAGGGGGCCCTACAATGAGCAGTTCTTC. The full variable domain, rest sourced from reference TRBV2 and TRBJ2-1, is EPEVTQTPSHQVTQMGQEVILRCVPISNHLYFYWYRQILGQKVEFLVSFYNNEISEKSEIFDDQFSVERPDGSNFTLKIRSTKLEDSAMYFCASNRDRGPYNEQFFGPGTRLTVL.

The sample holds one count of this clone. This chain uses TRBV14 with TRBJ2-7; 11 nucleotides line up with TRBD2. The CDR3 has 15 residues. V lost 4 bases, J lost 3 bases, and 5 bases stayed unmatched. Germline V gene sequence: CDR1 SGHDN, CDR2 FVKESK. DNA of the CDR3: TGTGCCAGCAGCCTAGGGACTAGCGGAATCTACGAGCAGTACTTC. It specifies CASSLGTSGIYEQYF.

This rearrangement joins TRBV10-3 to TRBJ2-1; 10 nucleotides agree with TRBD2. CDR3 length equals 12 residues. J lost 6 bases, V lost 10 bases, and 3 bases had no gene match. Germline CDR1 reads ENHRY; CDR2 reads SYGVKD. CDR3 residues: CATVAGGNEQFF. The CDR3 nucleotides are TGTGCCACCGTAGCGGGGGGCAATGAGCAGTTCTTC.

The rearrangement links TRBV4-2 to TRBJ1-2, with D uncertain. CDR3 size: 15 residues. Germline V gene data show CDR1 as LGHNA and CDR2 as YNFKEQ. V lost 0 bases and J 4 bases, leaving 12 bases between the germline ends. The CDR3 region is CASSQDQEAFYGYTF. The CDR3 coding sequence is TGTGCCAGCAGCCAAGATCAGGAGGCTTTCTATGGCTACACCTTC.

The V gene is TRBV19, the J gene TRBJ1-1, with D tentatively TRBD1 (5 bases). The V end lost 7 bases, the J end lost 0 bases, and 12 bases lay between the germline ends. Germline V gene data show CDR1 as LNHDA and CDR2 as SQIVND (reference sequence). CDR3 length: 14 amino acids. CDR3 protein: CASILDSVNTEAFF. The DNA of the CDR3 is TGTGCCAGTATCCTAGACAGCGTGAACACTGAAGCTTTCTTT.

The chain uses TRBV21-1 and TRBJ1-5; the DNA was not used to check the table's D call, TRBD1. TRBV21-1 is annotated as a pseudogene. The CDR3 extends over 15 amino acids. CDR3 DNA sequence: TGTGCCAGCAGCAACAGGGGGAACTGCAATCAGCCCCAGCATTTT. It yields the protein CASSNRGNCNQPQHF.

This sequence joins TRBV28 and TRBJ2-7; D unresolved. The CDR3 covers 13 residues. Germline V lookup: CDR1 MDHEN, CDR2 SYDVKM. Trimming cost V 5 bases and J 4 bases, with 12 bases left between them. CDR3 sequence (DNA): TGTGCCAGCAGTCAGGTGGCCCTATACGAGCAGTACTTC. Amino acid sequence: CASSQVALYEQYF. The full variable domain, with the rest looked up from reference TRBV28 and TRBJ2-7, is DVKVTQSSRYLVKRTGEKVFLECVQDMDHENMFWYRQDPGLGLRLIYFSYDVKMKEKGDIPEGYSVSREKKERFSLILESASTNQTSMYLCASSQVALYEQYFGPGTRLTVT.

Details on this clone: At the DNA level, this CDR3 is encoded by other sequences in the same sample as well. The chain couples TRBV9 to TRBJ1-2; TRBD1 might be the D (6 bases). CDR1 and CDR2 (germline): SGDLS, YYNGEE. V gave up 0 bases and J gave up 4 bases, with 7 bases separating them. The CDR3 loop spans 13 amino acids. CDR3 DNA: TGTGCCAGCAGCGTAGGAGGGGGCTATGGCTACACCTTC. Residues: CASSVGGGYGYTF. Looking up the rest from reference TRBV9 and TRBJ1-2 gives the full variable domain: DSGVTQTPKHLITATGQRVTLRCSPRSGDLSVYWYQQSLDQGLQFLIQYYNGEERAKGNILERFSAQQFPDLHSELNLSSLELGDSALYFCASSVGGGYGYTFGSGTRLTVV.

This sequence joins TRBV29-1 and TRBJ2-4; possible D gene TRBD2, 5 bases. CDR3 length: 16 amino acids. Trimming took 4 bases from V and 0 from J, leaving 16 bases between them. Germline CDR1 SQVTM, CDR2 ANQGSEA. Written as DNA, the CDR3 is TGCAGCGTTGTTTACCGACTAATGATAGCCAAAAACATTCAGTACTTC. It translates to CSVVYRLMIAKNIQYF.

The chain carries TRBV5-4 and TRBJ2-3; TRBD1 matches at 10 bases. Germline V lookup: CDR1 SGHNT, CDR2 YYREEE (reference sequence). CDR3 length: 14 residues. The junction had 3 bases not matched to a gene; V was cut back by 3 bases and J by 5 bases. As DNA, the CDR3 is TGTGCCAGCAGCTGGACAGGGGGAAGAGATACGCAGTATTTT. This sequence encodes CASSWTGGRDTQYF. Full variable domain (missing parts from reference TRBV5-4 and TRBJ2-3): ETGVTQSPTHLIKTRGQQVTLRCSSQSGHNTVSWYQQALGQGPQFIFQYYREEENGRGNFPPRFSGLQFPNYSSELNVNALELDDSALYLCASSWTGGRDTQYFGPGTRLTVL.